The source of this TCR beta chain is a study of CD8 T cells in ankylosing spondylitis. Overall study results and limits: Disease-associated clones were CD8+ and fairly uncommon in peripheral blood. Apparently characteristic of ankylosing spondylitis blood was a TCR beta motif (about eight highly homologous variants). Clones tied to disease were said to be significantly enriched in matched ankylosing spondylitis synovial fluid.

Scientists made TCR beta libraries using quantitative 5'-RACE with molecular barcodes. MiXCR, applied by TCRdb to the 5' RACE reads, yields one record per CDR3 protein. The table includes about 540,000 distinct CDR3 sequences, more than 9.5% detected once. Turning to this clonotype: Its specificity is unknown.

The source material was blood, either unsorted or a sorted T cell fraction (not recorded which). The TCR comes from a male donor with ankylosing spondylitis.

In DNA form, the CDR3 reads TGTGCCTCCTGCCCGAGCTCCTATAATTCACCCCTCCACTTT. Its translation: CASCPSSYNSPLHF. This rearrangement joins TRBV10-3 to TRBJ1-6, with D hard to call. The length of the CDR3 is 14 residues. The V end lost 11 bases, the J end lost 0 bases, and 11 bases lay between the germline ends. Germline values: CDR1 ENHRY, CDR2 SYGVKD.